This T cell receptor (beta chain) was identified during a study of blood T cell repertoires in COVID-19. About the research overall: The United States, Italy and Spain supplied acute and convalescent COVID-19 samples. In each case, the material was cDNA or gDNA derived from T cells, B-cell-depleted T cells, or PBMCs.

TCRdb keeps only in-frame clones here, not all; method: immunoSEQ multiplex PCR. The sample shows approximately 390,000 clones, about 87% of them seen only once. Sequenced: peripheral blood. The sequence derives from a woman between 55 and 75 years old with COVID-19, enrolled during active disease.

This chain's CDR3 is CASSLFRSTGEKLFF. The CDR3, as DNA: TGTGCCAGCAGCTTATTTCGGTCCACCGGTGAAAAACTGTTTTTT. The rearrangement joins TRBV7-8 to TRBJ1-4; D unresolved. The CDR3 is 15 amino acids. CDR1 and CDR2 (germline): SGHVS, FQNEAQ. Trimming shortened V by 2 bases and J by 7 bases, and 14 bases separated the two germline ends. Using reference TRBV7-8 and TRBJ1-4 for the parts outside the CDR3, the full variable domain is GAGVSQSPRYKVAKRGQDVALRCDPISGHVSLFWYQQALGQGPEFLTYFQNEAQLDKSGLPSDRFFAERPEGSVSTLKIQRTQQEDSAVYLCASSLFRSTGEKLFFGSGTQLSVL.